The present entry profiles one TCR beta chain with its context. Its target antigen remains unknown. Germline is not matched at one junction end, which may reflect a read error. The iRepertoire nested amplicon-rescue multiplex PCR (arm-PCR) platform was used to amplify TCR alpha and beta CDR3 regions from RNA. For one-step reverse transcription and amplification, roughly 90-450 ng of tissue mRNA or PBMC total RNA was used as input. After bead purification, a secondary multiplex PCR added Illumina adapters, and libraries were gel-purified between 200 and 400 bp. Libraries carried internal 6-nucleotide barcodes used for demultiplexing. Libraries were sequenced on an Illumina MiSeq with 2x220 or 2x250 nucleotide paired-end reads. Turning to the authors' computational methods: Paired reads were merged using FLASH 1.2.11 and aligned with BWA-MEM to the GRCh37 human genome, and TRA and TRB reads were then extracted. V and J assignment used an IMGT-derived reference of cassette sequences and CDR3 motifs that included pseudogenes. Three-frame translation of reads was performed, and productive CDR3s were defined as those with a C...FGXG motif and no stop codons. Unique combinations of V-J cassette pair and CDR3 amino acid sequence were defined as clonotypes. Filtering of reads was based on Hamming distance, with the threshold set by the sequence error rate of each sample in mapped regions. Starting from the raw public reads, TCRdb applied fastp trimming at Q25, assembled clones with MiXCR and retained in-frame beta chains. Rows matching on CDR3 protein sequence are summarized as one entry with the most common DNA and genes. The V and J calls were not made by the authors but by TCRdb's processing. In this sample the table shows 150,000 to 200,000 distinct CDR3 sequences, more than 25% of which occur a single time. Around 20% of the sample rests with the top ten.

This sample was included in a study of glioma-infiltrating T cells (dated by TCRdb to between 2015 and 2016). In the study overall: Sequencing of TCR alpha- and beta-chain repertoires was performed on glioma tissue, on non-neoplastic brain tissue, and on matched peripheral blood mononuclear cells. To measure how far tissue and blood T-cell populations diverged, each tissue-infiltrating repertoire was compared against the peripheral blood repertoire of the same patient. Three low-grade glioma patients, under ten primary glioblastoma patients and three non-glioma patients contributing non-neoplastic brain tissue were included in the paired cohort. Broader findings and caveats from the paper: VJ-independent divergence between tissue and blood was below expectation in non-neoplastic patients but above expectation in all gliomas, especially low-grade gliomas. Very few CDR3 sequences were shared between tissue and blood, attributed to high CDR3 diversity and limited sampling. The group comparisons were based on small numbers of patients: three non-neoplastic, three low-grade glioma and several glioblastoma patients.

The CDR1 and CDR2 encoded by the germline V gene (reference sequence) are LNHNV and YYDKDF. The CDR3 goes from the cysteine to the phenylalanine over 12 residues. The retained sequence is limited to the CDR3, 36 bases, with the frame set at the first base. What was sequenced was glioma tissue, nonneoplastic brain tissue, or PBMCs (not recorded which). This TCR derives from a human donor with low-grade glioma or glioblastoma, undergoing nonglioma brain surgery, or in good health (not recorded which). Recombination joined TRBV15 with TRBJ2-1; no D gene can be assigned with confidence. The nucleotides read TGCGCCACCAGAACCCCCTACAATGAGCAGTTCTTC. This sequence encodes CATRTPYNEQFF.